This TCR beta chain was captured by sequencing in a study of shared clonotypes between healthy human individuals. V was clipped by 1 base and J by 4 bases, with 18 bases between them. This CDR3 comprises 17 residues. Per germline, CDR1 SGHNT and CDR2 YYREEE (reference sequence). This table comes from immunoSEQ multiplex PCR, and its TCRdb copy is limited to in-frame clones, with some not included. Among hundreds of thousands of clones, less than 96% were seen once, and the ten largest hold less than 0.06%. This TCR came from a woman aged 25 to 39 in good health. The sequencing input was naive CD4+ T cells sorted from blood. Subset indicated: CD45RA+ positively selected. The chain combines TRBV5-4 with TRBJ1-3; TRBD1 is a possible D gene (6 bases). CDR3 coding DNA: TGTGCCAGCAGCTTGTATATGGGGGCGCGATTCGGAAACACCATATATTTT. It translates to CASSLYMGARFGNTIYF. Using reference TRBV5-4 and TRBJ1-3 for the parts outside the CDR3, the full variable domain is ETGVTQSPTHLIKTRGQQVTLRCSSQSGHNTVSWYQQALGQGPQFIFQYYREEENGRGNFPPRFSGLQFPNYSSELNVNALELDDSALYLCASSLYMGARFGNTIYFGEGSWLTVV.